This entry describes one TCR beta chain. This clonotype was counted between two and nine times. Which antigen it targets is not known. Per-nucleotide qualities are absent, and no much larger clonotype sits a single base away. The method behind the library was RT-PCR. TCRdb records Illumina HiSeq 2500 as the sequencer. Clones were called with MiXCR by TCRdb after fastp trimmed the public reads at Q25, and only in-frame beta chains were retained. Rows with a matching CDR3 protein are joined into one entry that keeps the most common DNA and genes. Across this sample there are fewer than 700,000 distinct CDR3 sequences, with 13% seen only once. The top ten clonotypes cover about 12% of the sample. The germline V gene provides CDR1 LGHNA and CDR2 YSLEER. The germline V and J ends show losses of 5 bases and 5 bases respectively, and no gene match explains 6 bases of the junction. The CDR3 measures 13 amino acids from cysteine to phenylalanine. Only the CDR3 portion is preserved as DNA: 39 bases, with reading frame beginning at the first base.

Taken with the paper, the label for time point translates to: 45 days after influenza vaccine administration. The sample belongs to a study of response to subunit inactivated influenza vaccine listed by TCRdb under 2018. Concerning the study at large: Deep quantitative T cell receptor repertoire profiling was used in the study to track responses to a trivalent subunit inactivated influenza vaccine. General study outcomes and caveats: The authors suggested that each seasonal influenza vaccination may recruit only a limited number of new T cells.

Rearrangement joined TRBV4-3 to TRBJ2-7; 7 nucleotides in the junction match TRBD1. Sequenced here: PBMCs from blood, sampled more than 35 days after vaccination. The receptor was derived from a man in his forties or fifties who received an inactivated influenza vaccine. Donor details come from another sample of the same person, matched by shared clones. The DNA is TGCGCCAGCAGCGAAAGGCAGGGGGACGAGCAGTACTTC. It specifies CASSERQGDEQYF.